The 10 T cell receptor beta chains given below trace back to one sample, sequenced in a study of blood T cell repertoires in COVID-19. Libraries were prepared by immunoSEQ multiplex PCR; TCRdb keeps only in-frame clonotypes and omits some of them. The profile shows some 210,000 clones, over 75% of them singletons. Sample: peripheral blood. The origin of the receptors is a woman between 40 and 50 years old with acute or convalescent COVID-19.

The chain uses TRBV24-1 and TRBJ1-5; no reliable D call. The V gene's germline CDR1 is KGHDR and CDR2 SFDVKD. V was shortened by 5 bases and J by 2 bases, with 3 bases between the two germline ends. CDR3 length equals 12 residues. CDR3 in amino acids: CATSGGNQPQHF. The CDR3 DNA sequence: TGTGCCACCAGTGGAGGCAATCAGCCCCAGCATTTT.

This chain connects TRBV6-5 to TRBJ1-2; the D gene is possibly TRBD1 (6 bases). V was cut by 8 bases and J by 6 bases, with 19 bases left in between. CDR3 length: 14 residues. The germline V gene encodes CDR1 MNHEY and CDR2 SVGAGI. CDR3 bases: TGTGCCAGCGGAGCCATACAGGGCTCGGATGGCTACACCTTC. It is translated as CASGAIQGSDGYTF.

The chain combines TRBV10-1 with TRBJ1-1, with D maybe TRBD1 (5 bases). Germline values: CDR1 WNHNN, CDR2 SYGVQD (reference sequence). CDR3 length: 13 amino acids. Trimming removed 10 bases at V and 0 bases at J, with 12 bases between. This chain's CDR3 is CATSGPLNTEAFF. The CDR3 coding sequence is TGCGCCACCTCAGGGCCCCTGAACACTGAAGCTTTCTTT.

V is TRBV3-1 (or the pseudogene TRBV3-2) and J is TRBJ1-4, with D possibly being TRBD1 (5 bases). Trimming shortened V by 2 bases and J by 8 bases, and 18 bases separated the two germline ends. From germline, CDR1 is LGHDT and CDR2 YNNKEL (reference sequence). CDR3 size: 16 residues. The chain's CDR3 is CASSQLGSREGEKLFF. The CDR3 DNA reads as TGTGCCAGCAGCCAACTTGGGTCCAGGGAGGGAGAAAAACTGTTTTTT.

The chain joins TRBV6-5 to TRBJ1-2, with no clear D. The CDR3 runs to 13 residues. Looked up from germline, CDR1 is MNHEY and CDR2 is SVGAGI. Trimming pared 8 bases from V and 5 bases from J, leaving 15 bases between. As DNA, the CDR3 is TGTGCCAGCGGTCGCCGGGAGGTATATGGCTACACCTTC. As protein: CASGRREVYGYTF.

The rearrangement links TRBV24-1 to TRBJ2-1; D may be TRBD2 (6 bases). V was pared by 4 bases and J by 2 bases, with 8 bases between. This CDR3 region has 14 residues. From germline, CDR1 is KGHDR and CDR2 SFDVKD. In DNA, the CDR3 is TGTGCCACCAGTGAGGGACTGACCTACAATGAGCAGTTCTTC. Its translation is CATSEGLTYNEQFF.

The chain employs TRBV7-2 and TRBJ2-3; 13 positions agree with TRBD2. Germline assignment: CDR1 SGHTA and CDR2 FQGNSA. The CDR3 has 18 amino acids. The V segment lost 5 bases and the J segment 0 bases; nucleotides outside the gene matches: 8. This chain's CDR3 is CASSPRTSGGSSTDTQYF. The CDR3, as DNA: TGTGCCAGCAGCCCAAGGACTAGCGGGGGATCTAGCACAGATACGCAGTATTTT.

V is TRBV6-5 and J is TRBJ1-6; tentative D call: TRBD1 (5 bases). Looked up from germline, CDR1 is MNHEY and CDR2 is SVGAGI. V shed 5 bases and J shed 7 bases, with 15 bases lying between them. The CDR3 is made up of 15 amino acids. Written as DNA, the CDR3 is TGTGCCAGCAGTCCTCAGGGAACGGGCAATTCACCCCTCCACTTT. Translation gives CASSPQGTGNSPLHF.

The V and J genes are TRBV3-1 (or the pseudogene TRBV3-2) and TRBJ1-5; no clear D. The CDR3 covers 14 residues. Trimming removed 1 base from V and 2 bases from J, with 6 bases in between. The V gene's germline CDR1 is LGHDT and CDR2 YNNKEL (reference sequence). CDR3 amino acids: CASSQGAGNQPQHF. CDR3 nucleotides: TGTGCCAGCAGCCAAGGGGCAGGCAATCAGCCCCAGCATTTT.

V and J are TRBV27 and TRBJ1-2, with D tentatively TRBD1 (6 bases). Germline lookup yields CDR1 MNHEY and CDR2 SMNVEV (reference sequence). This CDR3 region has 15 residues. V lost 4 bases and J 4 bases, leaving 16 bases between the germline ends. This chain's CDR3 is CASSSLGTGTYGYTF. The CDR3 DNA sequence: TGTGCCAGCAGTTCGTTGGGTACAGGGACCTATGGCTACACCTTC.